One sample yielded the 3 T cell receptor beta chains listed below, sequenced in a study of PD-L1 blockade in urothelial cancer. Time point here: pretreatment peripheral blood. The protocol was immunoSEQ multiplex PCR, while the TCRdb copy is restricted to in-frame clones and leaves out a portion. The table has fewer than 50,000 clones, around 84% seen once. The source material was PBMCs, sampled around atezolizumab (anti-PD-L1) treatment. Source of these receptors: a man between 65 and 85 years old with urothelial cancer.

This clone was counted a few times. CDR3 sequence: CSVLGQGGETQYF. The CDR3 region has the DNA TGCAGCGTTCTGGGACAGGGAGGTGAGACCCAGTACTTC. This chain links TRBV29-1 with TRBJ2-5; 9 bases align to TRBD1. The CDR3 has 13 residues. Looked up from germline, CDR1 is SQVTM and CDR2 is ANQGSEA. The junction had 6 bases not matched to a gene; V was cut back by 5 bases and J by 5 bases.

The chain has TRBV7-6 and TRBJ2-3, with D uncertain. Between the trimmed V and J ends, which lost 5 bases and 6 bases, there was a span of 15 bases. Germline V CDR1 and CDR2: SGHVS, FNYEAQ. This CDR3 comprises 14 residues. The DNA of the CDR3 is TGTGCCAGCAGCCCCCTATCGGTCGCGGATACGCAGTATTTT. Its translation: CASSPLSVADTQYF.

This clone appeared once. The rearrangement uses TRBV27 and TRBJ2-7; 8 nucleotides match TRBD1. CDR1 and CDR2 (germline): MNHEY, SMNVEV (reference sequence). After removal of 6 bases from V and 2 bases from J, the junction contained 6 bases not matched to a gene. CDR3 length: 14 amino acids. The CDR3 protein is CASSLDRVAYEQYF. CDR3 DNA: TGTGCCAGCAGCTTGGACAGGGTCGCCTACGAGCAGTACTTC.